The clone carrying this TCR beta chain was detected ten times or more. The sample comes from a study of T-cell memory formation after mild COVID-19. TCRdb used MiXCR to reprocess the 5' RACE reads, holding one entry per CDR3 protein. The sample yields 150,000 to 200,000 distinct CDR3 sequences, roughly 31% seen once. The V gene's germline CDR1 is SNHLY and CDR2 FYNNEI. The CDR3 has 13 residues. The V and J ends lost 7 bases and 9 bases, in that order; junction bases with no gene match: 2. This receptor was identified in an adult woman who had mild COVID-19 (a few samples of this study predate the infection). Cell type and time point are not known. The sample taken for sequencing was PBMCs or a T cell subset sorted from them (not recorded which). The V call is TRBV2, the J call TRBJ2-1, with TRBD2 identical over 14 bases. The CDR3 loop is CASTTSGGAEQFF. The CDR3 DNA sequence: TGTGCCAGCACGACTAGCGGGGGGGCTGAGCAGTTCTTC.